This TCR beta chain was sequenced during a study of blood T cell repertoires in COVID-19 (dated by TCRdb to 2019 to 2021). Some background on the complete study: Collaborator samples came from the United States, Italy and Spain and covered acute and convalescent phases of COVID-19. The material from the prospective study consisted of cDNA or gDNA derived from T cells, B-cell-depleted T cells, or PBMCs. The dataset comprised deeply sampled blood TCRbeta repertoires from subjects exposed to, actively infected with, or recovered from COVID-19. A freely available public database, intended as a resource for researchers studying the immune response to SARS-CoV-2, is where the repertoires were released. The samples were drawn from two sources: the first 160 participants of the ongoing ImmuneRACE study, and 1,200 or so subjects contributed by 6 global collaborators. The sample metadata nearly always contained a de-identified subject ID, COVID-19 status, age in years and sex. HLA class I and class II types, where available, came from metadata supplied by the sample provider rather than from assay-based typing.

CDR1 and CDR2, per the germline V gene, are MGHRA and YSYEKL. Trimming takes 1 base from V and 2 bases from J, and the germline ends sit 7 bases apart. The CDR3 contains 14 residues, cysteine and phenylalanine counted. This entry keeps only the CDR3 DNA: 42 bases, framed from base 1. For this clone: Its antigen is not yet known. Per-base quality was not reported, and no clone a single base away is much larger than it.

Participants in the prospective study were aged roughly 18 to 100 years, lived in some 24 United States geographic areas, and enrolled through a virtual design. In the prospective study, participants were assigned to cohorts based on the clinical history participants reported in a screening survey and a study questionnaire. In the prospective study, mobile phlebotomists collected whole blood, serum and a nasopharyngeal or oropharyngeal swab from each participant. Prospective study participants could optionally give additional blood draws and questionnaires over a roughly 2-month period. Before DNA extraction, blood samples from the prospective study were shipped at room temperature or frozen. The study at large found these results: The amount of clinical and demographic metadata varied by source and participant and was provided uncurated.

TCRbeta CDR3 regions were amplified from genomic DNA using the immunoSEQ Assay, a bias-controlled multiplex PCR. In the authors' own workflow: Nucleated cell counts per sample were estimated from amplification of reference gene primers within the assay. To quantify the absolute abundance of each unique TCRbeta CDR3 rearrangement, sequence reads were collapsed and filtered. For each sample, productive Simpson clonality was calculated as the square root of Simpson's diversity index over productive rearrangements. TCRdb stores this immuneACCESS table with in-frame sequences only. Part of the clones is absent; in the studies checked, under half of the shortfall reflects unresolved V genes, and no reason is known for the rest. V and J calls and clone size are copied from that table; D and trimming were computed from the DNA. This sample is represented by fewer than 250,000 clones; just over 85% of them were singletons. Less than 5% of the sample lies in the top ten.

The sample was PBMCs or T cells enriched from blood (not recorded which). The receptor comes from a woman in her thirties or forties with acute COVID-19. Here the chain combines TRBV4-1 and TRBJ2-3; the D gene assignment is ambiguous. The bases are TGCGCCAGCAGCCAAGTCCCCCACACAGATACGCAGTATTTT. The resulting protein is CASSQVPHTDTQYF.